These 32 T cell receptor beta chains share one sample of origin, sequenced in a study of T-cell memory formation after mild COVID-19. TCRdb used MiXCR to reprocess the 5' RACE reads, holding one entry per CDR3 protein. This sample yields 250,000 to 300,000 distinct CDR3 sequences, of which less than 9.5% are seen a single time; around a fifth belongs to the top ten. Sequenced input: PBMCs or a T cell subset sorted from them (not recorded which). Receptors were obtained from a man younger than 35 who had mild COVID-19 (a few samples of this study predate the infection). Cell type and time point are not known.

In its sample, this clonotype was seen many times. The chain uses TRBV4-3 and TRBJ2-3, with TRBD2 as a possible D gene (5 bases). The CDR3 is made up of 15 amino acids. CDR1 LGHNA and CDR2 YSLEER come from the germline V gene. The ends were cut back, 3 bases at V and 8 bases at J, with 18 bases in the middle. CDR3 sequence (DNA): TGCGCCAGCAGCCAGTCAGGCGGGTTCTACGGTACGCAGTATTTT. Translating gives CASSQSGGFYGTQYF.

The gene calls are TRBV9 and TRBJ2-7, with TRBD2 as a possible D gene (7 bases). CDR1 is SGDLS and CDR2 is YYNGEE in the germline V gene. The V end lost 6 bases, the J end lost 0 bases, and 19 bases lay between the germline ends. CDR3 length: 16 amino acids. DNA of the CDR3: TGTGCCAGCACGGGACTTCGCCGGGGGGCCTCCTACGAGCAGTACTTC. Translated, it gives CASTGLRRGASYEQYF. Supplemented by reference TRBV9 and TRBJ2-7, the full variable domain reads DSGVTQTPKHLITATGQRVTLRCSPRSGDLSVYWYQQSLDQGLQFLIQYYNGEERAKGNILERFSAQQFPDLHSELNLSSLELGDSALYFCASTGLRRGASYEQYFGPGTRLTVT.

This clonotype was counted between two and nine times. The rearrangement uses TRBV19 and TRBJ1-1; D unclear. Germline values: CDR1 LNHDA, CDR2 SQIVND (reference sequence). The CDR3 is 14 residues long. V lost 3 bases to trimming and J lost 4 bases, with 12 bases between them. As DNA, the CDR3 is TGTGCCAGTAGTATCCCCGGTTTGGGCACTGAAGCTTTCTTT. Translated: CASSIPGLGTEAFF.

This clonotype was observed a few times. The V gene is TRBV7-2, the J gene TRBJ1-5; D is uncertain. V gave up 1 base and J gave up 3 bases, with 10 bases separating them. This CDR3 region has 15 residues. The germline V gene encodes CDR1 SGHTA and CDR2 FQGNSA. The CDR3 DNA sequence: TGTGCCAGCAGCTTAGAAATCCTTAACAATCAGCCCCAGCATTTT. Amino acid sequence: CASSLEILNNQPQHF.

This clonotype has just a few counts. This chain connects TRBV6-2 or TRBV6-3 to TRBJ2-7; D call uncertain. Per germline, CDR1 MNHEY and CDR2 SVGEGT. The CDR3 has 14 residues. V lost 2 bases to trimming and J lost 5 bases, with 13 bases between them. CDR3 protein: CASSYVVGSHEQYF. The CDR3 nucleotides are TGTGCCAGCAGTTACGTGGTCGGATCCCACGAGCAGTACTTC.

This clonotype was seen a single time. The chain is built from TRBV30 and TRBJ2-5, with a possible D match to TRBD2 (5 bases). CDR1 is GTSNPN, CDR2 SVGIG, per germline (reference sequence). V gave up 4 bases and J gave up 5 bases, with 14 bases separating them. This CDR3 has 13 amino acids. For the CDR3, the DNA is TGTGCCTGGAACCCGGGAATGAGTGAGACCCAGTACTTC. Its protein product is CAWNPGMSETQYF.

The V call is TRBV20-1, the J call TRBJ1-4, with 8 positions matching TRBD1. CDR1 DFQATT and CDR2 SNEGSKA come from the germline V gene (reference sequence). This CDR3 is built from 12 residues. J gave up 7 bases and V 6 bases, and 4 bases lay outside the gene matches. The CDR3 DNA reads TGCAGTGCATCGGACAGGGTTGAAAAACTGTTTTTT. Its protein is CSASDRVEKLFF.

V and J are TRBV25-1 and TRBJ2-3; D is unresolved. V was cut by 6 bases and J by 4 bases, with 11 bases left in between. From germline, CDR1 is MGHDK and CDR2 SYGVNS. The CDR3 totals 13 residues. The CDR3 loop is CASRAEHPDTQYF. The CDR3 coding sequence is TGTGCCAGCAGAGCAGAACACCCAGATACGCAGTATTTT. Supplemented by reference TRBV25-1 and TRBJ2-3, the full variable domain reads EADIYQTPRYLVIGTGKKITLECSQTMGHDKMYWYQQDPGMELHLIHYSYGVNSTEKGDLSSESTVSRIRTEHFPLTLESARPSHTSQYLCASRAEHPDTQYFGPGTRLTVL.

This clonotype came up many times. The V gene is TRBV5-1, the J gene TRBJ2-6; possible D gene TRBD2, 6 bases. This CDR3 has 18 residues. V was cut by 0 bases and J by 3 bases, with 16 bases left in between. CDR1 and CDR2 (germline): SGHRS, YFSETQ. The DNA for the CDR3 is TGCGCCAGCAGCTTGGTTGGTGGTTCGGGGGTTGGGGCCAACGTCCTGACTTTC. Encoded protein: CASSLVGGSGVGANVLTF.

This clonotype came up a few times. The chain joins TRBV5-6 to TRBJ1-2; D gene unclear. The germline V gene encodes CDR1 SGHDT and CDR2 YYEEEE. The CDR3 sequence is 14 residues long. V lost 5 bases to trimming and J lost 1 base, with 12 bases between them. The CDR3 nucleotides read TGTGCCAGCAGTCAGGCAACCTTTAACTATGGCTACACCTTC. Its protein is CASSQATFNYGYTF. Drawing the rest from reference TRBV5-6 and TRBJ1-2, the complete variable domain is DAGVTQSPTHLIKTRGQQVTLRCSPKSGHDTVSWYQQALGQGPQFIFQYYEEEERQRGNFPDRFSGHQFPNYSSELNVNALLLGDSALYLCASSQATFNYGYTFGSGTRLTVV.

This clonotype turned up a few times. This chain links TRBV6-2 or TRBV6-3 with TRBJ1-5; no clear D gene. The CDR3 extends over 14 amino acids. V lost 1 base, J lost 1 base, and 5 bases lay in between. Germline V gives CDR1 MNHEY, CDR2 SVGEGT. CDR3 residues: CASSYLESNQPQHF. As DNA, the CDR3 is TGTGCCAGCAGTTACTTAGAAAGCAATCAGCCCCAGCATTTT.

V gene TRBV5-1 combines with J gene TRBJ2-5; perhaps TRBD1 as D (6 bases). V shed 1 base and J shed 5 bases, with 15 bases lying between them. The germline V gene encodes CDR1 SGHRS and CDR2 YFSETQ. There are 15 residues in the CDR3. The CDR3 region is CASSLLSGESETQYF. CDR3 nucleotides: TGCGCCAGCAGCTTGCTATCAGGGGAATCGGAGACCCAGTACTTC.

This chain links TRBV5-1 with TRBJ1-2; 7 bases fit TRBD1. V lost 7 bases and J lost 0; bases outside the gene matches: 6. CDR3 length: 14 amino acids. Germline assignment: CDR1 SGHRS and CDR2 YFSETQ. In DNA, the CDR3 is TGCGCCAGCTACGACAGGGACCCTAACTATGGCTACACCTTC. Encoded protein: CASYDRDPNYGYTF.

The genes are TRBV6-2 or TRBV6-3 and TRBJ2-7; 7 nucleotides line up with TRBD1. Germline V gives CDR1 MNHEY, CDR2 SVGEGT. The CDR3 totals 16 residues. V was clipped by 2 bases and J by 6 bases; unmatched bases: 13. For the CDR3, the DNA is TGTGCCAGCAGTTACGCTCGGGACAGTCACCGGGTCGAGCAGTACGTC. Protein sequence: CASSYARDSHRVEQYV.

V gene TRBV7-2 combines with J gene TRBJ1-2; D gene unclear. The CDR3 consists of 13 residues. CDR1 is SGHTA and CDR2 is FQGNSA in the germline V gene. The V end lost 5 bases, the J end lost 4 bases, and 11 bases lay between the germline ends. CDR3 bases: TGTGCCAGCAGCGCCCCCCTCCCCTATGGCTACACCTTC. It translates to CASSAPLPYGYTF.

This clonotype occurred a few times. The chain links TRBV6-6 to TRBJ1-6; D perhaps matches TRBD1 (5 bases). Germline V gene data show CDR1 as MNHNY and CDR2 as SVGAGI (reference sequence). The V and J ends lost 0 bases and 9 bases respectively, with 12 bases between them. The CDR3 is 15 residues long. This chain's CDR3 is CASSYSKPGSSPLHF. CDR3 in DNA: TGTGCCAGCAGTTACTCCAAACCAGGGAGTTCACCCCTCCACTTT.

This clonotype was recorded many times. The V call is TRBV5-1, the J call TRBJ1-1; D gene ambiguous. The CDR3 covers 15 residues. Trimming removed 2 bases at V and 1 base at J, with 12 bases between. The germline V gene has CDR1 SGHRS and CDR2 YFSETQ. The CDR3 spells CASSFRASQNTEAFF. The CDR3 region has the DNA TGCGCCAGCAGCTTCCGGGCCAGCCAGAACACTGAAGCTTTCTTT. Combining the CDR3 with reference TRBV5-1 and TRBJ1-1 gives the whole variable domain KAGVTQTPRYLIKTRGQQVTLSCSPISGHRSVSWYQQTPGQGLQFLFEYFSETQRNKGNFPGRFSGRQFSNSRSEMNVSTLELGDSALYLCASSFRASQNTEAFFGQGTRLTVV.

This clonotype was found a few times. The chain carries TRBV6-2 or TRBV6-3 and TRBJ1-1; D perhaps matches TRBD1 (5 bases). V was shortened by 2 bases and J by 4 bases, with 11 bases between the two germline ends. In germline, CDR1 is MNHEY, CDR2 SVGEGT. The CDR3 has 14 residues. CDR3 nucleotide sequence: TGTGCCAGCAGTTACATCACGGGGGGCACTGAAGCTTTCTTT. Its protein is CASSYITGGTEAFF.

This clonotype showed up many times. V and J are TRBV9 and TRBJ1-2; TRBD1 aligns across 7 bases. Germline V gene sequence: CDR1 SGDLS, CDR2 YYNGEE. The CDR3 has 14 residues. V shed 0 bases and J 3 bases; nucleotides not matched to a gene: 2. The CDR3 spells CASSVDRGDYGYTF. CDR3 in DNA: TGTGCCAGCAGCGTAGACAGGGGTGACTATGGCTACACCTTC. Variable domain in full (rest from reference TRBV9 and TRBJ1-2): DSGVTQTPKHLITATGQRVTLRCSPRSGDLSVYWYQQSLDQGLQFLIQYYNGEERAKGNILERFSAQQFPDLHSELNLSSLELGDSALYFCASSVDRGDYGYTFGSGTRLTVV.

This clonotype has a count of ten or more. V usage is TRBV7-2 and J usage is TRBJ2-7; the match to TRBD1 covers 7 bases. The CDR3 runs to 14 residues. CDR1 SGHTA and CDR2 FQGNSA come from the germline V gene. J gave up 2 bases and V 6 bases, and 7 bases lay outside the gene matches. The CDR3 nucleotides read TGTGCCAGCAGACAGCCGACAGGGACCTACGAGCAGTACTTC. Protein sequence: CASRQPTGTYEQYF.

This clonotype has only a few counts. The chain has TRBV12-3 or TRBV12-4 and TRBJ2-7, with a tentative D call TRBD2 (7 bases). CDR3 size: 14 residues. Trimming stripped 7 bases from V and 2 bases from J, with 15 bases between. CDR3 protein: CASKLGGEAYEQYF. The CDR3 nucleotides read TGTGCCAGCAAATTAGGGGGGGAGGCCTACGAGCAGTACTTC.

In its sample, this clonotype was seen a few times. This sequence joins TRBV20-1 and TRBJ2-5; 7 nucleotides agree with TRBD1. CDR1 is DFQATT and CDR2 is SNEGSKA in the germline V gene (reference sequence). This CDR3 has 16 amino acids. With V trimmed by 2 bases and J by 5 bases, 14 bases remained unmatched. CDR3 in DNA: TGCAGTGCTAGAACCCACGGAACAGGGGATTTGGAGACCCAGTACTTC. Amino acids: CSARTHGTGDLETQYF.

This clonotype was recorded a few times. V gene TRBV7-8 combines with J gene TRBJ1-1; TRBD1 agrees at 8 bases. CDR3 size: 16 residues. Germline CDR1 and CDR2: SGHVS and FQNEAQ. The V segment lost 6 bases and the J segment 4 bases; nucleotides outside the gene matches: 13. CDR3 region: CASRNRQGLGSTEAFF. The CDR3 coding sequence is TGTGCCAGCAGGAATAGACAGGGGTTGGGCAGCACTGAAGCTTTCTTT.

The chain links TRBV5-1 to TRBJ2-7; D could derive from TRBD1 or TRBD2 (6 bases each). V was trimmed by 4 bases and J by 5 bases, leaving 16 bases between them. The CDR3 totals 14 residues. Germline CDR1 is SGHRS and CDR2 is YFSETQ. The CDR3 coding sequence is TGCGCCAGCAGCAGGGGACCCGGGGGCAACGAGCAGTACTTC. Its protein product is CASSRGPGGNEQYF.

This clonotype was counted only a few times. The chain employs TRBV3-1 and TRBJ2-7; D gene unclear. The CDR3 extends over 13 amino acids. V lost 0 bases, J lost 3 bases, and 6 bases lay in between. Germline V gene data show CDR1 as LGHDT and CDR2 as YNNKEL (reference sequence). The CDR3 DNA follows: TGTGCCAGCAGCCAAGATCTACTCTACGAGCAGTACGTC. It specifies CASSQDLLYEQYV.

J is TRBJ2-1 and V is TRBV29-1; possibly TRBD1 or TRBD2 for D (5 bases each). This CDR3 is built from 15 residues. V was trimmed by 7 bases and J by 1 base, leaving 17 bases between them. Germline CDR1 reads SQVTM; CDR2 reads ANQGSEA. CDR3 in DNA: TGCAGCGCTGACCGGGGCCTAAGATCCTACAATGAGCAGTTCTTC. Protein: CSADRGLRSYNEQFF.

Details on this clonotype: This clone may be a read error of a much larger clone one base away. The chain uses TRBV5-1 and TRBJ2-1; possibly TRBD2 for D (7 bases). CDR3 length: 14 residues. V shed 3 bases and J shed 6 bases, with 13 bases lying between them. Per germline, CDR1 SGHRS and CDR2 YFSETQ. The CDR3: CASSYGGHPNEQFF. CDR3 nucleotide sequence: TGCGCCAGCAGCTACGGGGGGCACCCCAATGAGCAGTTCTTC.

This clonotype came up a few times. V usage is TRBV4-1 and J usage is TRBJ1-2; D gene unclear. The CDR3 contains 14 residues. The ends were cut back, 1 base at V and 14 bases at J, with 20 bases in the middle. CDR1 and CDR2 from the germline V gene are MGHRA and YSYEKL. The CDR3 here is CASSQVGSSMARTF. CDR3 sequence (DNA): TGCGCCAGCAGCCAAGTGGGCTCCTCTATGGCTCGTACCTTC.

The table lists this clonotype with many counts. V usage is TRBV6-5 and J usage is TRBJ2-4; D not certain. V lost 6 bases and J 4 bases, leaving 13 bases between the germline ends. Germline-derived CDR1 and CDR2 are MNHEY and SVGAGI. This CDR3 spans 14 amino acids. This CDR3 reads CASRALGGKNIQYF. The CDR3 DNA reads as TGTGCCAGCAGGGCCCTGGGCGGAAAAAACATTCAGTACTTC.

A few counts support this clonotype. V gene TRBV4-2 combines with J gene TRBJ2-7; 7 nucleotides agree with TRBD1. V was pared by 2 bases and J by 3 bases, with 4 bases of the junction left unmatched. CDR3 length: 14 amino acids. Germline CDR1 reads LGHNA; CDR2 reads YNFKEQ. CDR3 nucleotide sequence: TGTGCCAGCAGCCAAAGGGACAGAGACTACGAGCAGTACTTC. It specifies CASSQRDRDYEQYF.

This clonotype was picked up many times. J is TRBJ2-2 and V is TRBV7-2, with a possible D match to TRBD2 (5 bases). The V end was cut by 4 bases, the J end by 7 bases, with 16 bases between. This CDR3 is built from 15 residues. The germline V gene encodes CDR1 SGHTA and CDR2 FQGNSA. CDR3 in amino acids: CASSWPSFGSGELFF. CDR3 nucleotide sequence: TGTGCCAGCAGCTGGCCCTCCTTTGGGAGCGGGGAGCTGTTTTTT.

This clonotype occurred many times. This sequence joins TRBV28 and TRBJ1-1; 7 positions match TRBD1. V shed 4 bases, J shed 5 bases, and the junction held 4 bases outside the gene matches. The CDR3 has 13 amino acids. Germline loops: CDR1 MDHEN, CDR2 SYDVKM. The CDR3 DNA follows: TGTGCCAGCAGTTCGACAGGGCGGACTGAAGCTTTCTTT. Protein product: CASSSTGRTEAFF.